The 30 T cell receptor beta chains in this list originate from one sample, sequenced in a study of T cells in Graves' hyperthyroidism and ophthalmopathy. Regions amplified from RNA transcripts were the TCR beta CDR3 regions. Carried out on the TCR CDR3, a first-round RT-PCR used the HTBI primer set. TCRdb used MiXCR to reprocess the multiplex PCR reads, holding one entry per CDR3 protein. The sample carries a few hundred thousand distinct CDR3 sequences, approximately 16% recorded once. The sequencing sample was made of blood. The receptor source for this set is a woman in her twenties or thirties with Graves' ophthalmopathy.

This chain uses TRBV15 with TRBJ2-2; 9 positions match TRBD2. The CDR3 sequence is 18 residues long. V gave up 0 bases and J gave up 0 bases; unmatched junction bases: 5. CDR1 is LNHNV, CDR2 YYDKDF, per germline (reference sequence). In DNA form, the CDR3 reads TGTGCCACCAGCAGAGATCCTAGCGGGACCCCGAACACCGGGGAGCTGTTTTTT. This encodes CATSRDPSGTPNTGELFF.

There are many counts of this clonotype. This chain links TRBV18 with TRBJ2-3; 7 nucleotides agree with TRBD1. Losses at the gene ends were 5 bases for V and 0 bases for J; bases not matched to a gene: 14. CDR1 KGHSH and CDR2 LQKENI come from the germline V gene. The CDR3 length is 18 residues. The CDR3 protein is CASSFLGTEPSSTDTQYF. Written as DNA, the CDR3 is TGTGCCAGCTCATTCCTCGGGACAGAACCATCTAGCACAGATACGCAGTATTTT.

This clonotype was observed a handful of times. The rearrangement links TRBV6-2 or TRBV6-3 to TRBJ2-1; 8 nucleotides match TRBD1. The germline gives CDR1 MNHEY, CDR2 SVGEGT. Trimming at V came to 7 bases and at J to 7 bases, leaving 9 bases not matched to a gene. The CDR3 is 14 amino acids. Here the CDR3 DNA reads TGTGCCAGCATGCGGGGACAGGCGAGGAATGAGCAGTTCTTC. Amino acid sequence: CASMRGQARNEQFF.

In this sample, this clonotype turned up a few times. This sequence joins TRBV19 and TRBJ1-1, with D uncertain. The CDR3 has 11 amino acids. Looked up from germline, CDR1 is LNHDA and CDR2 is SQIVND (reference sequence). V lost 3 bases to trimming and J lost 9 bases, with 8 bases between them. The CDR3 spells CASSMGPKAFF. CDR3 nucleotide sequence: TGTGCCAGTAGTATGGGCCCCAAAGCTTTCTTT. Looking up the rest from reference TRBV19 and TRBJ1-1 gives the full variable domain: DGGITQSPKYLFRKEGQNVTLSCEQNLNHDAMYWYRQDPGQGLRLIYYSQIVNDFQKGDIAEGYSVSREKKESFPLTVTSAQKNPTAFYLCASSMGPKAFFGQGTRLTVV.

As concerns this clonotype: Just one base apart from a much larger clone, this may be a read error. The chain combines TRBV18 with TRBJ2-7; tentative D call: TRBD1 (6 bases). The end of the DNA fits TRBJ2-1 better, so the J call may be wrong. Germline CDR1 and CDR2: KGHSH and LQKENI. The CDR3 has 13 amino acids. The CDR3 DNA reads TGTGCCAGCCATCAGGGGATCTCCTACGAGCAGTTCTTC. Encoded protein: CASHQGISYEQFF.

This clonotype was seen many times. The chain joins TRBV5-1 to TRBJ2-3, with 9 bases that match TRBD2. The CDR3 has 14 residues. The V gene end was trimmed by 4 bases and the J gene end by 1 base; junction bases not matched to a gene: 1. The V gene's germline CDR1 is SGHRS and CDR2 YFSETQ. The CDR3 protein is CASSIAGGTDTQYF. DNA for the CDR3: TGCGCCAGCAGCATAGCGGGAGGCACAGATACGCAGTATTTT.

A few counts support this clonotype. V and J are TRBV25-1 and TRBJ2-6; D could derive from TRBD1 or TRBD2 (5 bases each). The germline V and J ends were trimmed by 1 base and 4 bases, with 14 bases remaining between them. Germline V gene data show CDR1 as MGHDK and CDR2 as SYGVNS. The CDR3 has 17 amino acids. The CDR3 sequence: CASSELGIGTGANVLTF. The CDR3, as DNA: TGTGCCAGCAGTGAATTAGGAATAGGGACCGGGGCCAACGTCCTGACTTTC.

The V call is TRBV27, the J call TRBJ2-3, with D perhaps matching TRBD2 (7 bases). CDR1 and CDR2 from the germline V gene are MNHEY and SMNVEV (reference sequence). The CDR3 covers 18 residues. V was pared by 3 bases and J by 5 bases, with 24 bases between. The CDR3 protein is CASSFAGVPGHDIDTQYF. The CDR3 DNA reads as TGTGCCAGCAGTTTTGCGGGAGTCCCGGGACACGACATAGATACGCAGTATTTT.

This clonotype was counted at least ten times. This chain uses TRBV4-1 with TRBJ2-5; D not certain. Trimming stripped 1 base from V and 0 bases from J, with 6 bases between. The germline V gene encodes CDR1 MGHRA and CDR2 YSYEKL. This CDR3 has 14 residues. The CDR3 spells CASSQGRNQETQYF. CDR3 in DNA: TGCGCCAGCAGCCAAGGTCGGAACCAAGAGACCCAGTACTTC.

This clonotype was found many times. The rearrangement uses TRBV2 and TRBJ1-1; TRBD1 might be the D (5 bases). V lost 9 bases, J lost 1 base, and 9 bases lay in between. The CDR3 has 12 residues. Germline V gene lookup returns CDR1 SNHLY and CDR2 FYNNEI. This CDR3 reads CASCRENTEAFF. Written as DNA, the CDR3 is TGTGCCAGTTGCAGGGAGAACACTGAAGCTTTCTTT. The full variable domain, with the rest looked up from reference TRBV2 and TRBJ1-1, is EPEVTQTPSHQVTQMGQEVILRCVPISNHLYFYWYRQILGQKVEFLVSFYNNEISEKSEIFDDQFSVERPDGSNFTLKIRSTKLEDSAMYFCASCRENTEAFFGQGTRLTVV.

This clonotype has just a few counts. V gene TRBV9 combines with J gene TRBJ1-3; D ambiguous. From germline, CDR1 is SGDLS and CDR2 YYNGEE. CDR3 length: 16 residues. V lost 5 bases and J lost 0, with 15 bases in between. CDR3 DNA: TGTGCCAGCAGTGACTGGTTGTCTAGCTCTGGAAACACCATATATTTT. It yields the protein CASSDWLSSSGNTIYF.

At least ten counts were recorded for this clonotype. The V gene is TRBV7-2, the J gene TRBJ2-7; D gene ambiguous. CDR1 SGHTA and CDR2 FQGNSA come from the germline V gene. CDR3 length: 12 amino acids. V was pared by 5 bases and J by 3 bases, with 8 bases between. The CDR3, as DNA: TGTGCCAGCAGCCCCCGGAACTACGAGCAGTACTTC. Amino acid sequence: CASSPRNYEQYF.

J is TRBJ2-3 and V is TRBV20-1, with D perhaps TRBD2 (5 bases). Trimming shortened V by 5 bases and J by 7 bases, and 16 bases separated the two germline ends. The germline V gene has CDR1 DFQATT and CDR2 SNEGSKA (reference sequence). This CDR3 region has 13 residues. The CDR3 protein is CSALEGALHTQYF. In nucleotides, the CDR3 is TGCAGTGCTCTAGAGGGAGCCCTCCATACGCAGTATTTT.

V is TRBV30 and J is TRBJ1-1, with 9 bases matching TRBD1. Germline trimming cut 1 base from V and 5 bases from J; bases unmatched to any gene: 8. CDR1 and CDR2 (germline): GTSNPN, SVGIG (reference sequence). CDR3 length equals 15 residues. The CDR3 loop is CAWSGTGVASTEAFF. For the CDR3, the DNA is TGTGCCTGGAGTGGGACAGGGGTGGCGAGTACTGAAGCTTTCTTT.

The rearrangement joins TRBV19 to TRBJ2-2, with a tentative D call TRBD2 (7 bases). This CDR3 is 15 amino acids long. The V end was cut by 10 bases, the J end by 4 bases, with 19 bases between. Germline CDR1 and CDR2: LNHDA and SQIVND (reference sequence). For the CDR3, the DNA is TGTGCCACCCACCCGTGGGGAGGGGGCACCGGGGAGCTGTTTTTT. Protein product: CATHPWGGGTGELFF.

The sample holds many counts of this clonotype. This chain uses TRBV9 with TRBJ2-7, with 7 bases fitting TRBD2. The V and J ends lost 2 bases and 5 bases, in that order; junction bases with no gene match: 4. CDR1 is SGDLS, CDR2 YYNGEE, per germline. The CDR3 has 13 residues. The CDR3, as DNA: TGTGCCAGCAGCGTCAGCGGGAACCACGAGCAGTACTTC. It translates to CASSVSGNHEQYF.

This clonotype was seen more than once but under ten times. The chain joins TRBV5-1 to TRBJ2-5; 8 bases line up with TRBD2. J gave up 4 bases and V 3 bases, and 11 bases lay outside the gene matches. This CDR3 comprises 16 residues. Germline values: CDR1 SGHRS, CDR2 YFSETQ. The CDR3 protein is CASSWWREEIGETQYF. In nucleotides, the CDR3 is TGCGCCAGCAGCTGGTGGCGGGAGGAGATCGGAGAGACCCAGTACTTC. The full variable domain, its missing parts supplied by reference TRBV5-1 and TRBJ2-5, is KAGVTQTPRYLIKTRGQQVTLSCSPISGHRSVSWYQQTPGQGLQFLFEYFSETQRNKGNFPGRFSGRQFSNSRSEMNVSTLELGDSALYLCASSWWREEIGETQYFGPGTRLLVL.

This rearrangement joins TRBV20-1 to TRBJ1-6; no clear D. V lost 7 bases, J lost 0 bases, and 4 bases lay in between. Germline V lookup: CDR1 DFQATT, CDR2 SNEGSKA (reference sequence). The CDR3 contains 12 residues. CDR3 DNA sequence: TGCAGTGTAAGCTCCTATAATTCACCCCTCCACTTT. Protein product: CSVSSYNSPLHF.

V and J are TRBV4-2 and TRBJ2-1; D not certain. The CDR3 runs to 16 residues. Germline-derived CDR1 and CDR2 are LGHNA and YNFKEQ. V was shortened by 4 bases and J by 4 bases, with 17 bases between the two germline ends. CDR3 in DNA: TGTGCCAGCAGCCCGCTAGGTGGAGCTGGTTACAATGAGCAGTTCTTC. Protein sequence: CASSPLGGAGYNEQFF.

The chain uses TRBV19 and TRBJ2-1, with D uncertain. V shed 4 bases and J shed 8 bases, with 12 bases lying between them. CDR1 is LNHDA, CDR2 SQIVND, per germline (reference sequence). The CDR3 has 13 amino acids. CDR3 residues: CASSTTHQYEQFF. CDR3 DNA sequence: TGTGCCAGTAGTACAACCCACCAGTATGAGCAGTTCTTC.

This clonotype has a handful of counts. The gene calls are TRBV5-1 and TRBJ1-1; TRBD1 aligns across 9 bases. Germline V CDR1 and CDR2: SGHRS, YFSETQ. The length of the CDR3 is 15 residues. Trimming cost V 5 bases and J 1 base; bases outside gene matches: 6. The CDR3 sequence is CASRRETGGNTEAFF. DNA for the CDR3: TGCGCCAGCAGGCGAGAGACAGGGGGGAACACTGAAGCTTTCTTT.

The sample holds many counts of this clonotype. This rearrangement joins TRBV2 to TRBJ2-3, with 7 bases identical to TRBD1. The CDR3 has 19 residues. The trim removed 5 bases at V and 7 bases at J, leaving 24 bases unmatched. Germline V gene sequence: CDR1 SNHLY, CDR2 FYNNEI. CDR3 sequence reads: CASSITGARLAAAPNTQYF. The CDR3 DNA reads TGTGCCAGCAGTATTACAGGGGCTAGGCTAGCCGCCGCACCAAATACGCAGTATTTT.

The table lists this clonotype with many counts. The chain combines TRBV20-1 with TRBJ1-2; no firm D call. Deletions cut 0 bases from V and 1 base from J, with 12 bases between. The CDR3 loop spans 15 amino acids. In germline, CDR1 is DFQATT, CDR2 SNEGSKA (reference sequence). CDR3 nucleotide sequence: TGCAGTGCTAGAGATGGAGGAAATTTTAACTATGGCTACACCTTC. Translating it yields CSARDGGNFNYGYTF.

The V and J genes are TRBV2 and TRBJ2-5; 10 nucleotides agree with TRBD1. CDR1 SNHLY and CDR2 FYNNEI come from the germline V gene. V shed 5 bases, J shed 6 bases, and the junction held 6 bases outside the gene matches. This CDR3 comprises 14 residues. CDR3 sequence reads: CASSKGDRGQTQYF. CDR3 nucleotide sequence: TGTGCCAGCAGTAAAGGGGACAGGGGTCAGACCCAGTACTTC.

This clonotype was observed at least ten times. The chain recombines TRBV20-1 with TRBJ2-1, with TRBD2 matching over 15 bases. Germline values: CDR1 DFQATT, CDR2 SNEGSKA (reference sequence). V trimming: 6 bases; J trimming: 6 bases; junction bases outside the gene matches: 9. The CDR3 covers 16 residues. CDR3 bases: TGCAGTGCAGCCGGGACTAGCGGGAGGCCGCCCAATGAGCAGTTCTTC. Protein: CSAAGTSGRPPNEQFF.

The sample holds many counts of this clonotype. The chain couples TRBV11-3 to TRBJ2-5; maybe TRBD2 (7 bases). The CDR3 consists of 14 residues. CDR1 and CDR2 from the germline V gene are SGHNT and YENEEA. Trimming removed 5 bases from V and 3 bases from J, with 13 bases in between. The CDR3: CASSRGGVEETQYF. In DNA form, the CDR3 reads TGTGCCAGCAGCCGAGGGGGGGTCGAAGAGACCCAGTACTTC.

CDR3 loop: CSAQYPPGANVLTF. DNA for the CDR3: TGCAGTGCCCAATACCCTCCCGGGGCCAACGTCCTGACTTTC. This chain connects TRBV20-1 to TRBJ2-6; no reliable D call. The CDR3 length is 14 residues. Germline CDR1 is DFQATT and CDR2 is SNEGSKA (reference sequence). V lost 6 bases and J 4 bases, leaving 13 bases between the germline ends.

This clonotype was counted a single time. CDR3 in DNA: TGTGCCAGCAGCTTAGTAGGGGACCCGTACAATGAGCAGTACTTC. The encoded protein is CASSLVGDPYNEQYF. The chain carries TRBV7-9 and TRBJ2-1; the D gene could be TRBD1 or TRBD2 (5 bases each). The J call may be faulty, since TRBJ2-7 better matches the DNA end. Germline V gene lookup returns CDR1 SEHNR and CDR2 FQNEAQ (reference sequence). CDR3 length equals 15 residues.

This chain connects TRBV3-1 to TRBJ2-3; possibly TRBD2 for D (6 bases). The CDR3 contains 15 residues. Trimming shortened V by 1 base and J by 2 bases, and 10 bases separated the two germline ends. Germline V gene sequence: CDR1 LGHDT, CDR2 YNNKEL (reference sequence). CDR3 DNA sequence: TGTGCCAGCAGCCAAGTGGGGGGAGACACAGATACGCAGTATTTT. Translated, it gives CASSQVGGDTDTQYF.

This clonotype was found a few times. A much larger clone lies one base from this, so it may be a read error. The CDR3 is CASSWGQAKGSYEQFF. CDR3 in DNA: TGTGCCAGCAGTTGGGGACAGGCAAAGGGTTCCTACGAGCAGTTCTTC. The rearrangement links TRBV28 to TRBJ2-7, with 8 bases lining up with TRBD1. The assigned J gene may be wrong: the sequence end matches TRBJ2-1 better. The CDR3 spans 16 residues. The germline V gene has CDR1 MDHEN and CDR2 SYDVKM.